This T cell receptor (beta chain) was sequenced for a study of cytomegalovirus exposure and HLA in healthy donors. Background on the study: Findings of an earlier analysis included roughly 110 million unique TCR beta sequences from 180 million or so T cells. Overall study results and limits: Later analysis showed TCR association rates varying by HLA locus, highest for DRB1 and lowest for HLA-C.

This clone has only one observation. Its antigen is currently unknown. The primer mix had 60 Vbeta and 13 Jbeta primers. Data came from immunoSEQ multiplex PCR; TCRdb stores just in-frame clones and leaves some out. The sample holds 100,000 to 120,000 clones, approximately 72% seen once. This CDR3 has 13 amino acids. Germline CDR1 is SGHNT and CDR2 is YENEEA. V shed 5 bases and J 6 bases; nucleotides not matched to a gene: 7. The sequence was collected from a man in his thirties or forties in good health and CMV-seronegative. Sequencing was carried out using PBMCs. The chain is built from TRBV11-3 and TRBJ2-7; TRBD1 aligns across 7 bases. Written as DNA, the CDR3 is TGTGCCAGCAGCCAAGAGACAGGGACCGAGCAGTACTTC. This translates into CASSQETGTEQYF.